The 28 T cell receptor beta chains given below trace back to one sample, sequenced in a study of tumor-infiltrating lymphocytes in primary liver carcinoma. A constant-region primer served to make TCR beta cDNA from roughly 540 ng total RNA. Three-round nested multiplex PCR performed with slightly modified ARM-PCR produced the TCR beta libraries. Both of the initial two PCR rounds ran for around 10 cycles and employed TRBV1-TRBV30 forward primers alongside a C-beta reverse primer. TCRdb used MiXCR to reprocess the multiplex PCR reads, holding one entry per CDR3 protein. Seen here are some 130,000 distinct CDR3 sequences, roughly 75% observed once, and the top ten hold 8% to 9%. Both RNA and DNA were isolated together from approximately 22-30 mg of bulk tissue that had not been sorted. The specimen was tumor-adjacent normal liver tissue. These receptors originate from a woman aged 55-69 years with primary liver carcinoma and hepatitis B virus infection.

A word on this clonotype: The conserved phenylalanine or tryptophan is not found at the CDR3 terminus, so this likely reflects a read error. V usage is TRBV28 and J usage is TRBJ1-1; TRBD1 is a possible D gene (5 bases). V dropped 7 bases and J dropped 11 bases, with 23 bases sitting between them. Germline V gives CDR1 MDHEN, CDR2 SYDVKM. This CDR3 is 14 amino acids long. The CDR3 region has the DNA TGTGCCAGCACCCCCAGGGAACCGCACCTCGAGGCTTTCATT. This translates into CASTPREPHLEAFI.

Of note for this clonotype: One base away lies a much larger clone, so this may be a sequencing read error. The chain's CDR3 is CTSSHSLRTGHEQYF. The CDR3 coding sequence is TGTACCAGCAGCCACAGTCTGCGTACGGGACACGAGCAGTACTTC. The chain couples TRBV14 to TRBJ2-7; D tentatively reads TRBD1 or TRBD2 (5 bases each). This CDR3 spans 15 amino acids. Germline assignment: CDR1 SGHDN and CDR2 FVKESK.

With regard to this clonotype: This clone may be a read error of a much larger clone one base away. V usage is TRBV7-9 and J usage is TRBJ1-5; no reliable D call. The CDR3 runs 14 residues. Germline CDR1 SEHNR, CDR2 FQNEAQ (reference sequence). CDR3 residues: CASGLEGSYQPQHF. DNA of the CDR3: TGTGCCAGCGGCTTAGAGGGTTCCTATCAGCCCCAGCATTTT. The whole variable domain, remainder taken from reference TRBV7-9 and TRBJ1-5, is DTGVSQNPRHKITKRGQNVTFRCDPISEHNRLYWYRQTLGQGPEFLTYFQNEAQLEKSRLLSDRFSAERPKGSFSTLEIQRTEQGDSAMYLCASGLEGSYQPQHFGDGTRLSIL.

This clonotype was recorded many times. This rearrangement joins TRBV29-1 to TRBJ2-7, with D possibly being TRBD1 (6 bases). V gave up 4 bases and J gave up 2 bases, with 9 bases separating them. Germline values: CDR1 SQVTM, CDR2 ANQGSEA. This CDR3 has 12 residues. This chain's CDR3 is CSVVGQTYEQYF. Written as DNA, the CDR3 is TGCAGCGTTGTTGGACAGACCTACGAGCAGTACTTC.

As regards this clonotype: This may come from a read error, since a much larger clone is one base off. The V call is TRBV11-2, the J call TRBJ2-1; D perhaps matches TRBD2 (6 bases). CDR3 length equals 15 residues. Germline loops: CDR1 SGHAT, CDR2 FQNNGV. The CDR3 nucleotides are TGTGCCAGCAGCCCCGGGACTTCTTCCTACATTGAGCAGTTCTTC. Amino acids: CASSPGTSSYIEQFF. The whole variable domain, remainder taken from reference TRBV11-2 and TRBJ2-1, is EAGVAQSPRYKIIEKRQSVAFWCNPISGHATLYWYQQILGQGPKLLIQFQNNGVVDDSQLPKDRFSAERLKGVDSTLKIQPAKLEDSAVYLCASSPGTSSYIEQFFGPGTRLTVL.

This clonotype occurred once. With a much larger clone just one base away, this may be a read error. CDR3 sequence reads: CASRAAGSSYEQYF. The CDR3 region has the DNA TGTGCCAGCAGGGCCGCAGGGTCCTCCTACGAGCAGTACTTC. The chain recombines TRBV7-9 with TRBJ2-7; perhaps TRBD1 as D (5 bases). The length of the CDR3 is 14 residues. Trimming removed 6 bases from V and 0 bases from J, with 12 bases in between. CDR1 and CDR2 from the germline V gene are SEHNR and FQNEAQ (reference sequence).

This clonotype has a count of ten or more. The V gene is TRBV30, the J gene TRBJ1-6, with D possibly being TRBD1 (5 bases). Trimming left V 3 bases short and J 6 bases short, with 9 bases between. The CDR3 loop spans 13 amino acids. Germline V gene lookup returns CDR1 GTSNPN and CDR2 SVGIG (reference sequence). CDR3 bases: TGTGCCTGGAGACCAGGGAGTAATTCACCCCTCCACTTT. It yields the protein CAWRPGSNSPLHF.

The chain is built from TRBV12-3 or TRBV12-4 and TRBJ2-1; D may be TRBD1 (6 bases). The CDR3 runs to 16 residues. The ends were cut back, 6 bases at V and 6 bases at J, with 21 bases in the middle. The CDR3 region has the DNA TGTGCCAGCAGCCGACTACAGGGAGTACTGTCCAATGAGCAGTTCTTC. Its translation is CASSRLQGVLSNEQFF.

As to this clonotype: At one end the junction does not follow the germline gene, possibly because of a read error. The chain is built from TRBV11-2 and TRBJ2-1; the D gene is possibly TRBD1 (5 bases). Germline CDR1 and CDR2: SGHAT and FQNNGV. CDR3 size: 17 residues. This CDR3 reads CASNLEQQAIVHNEQFF. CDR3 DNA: TGTGCCAGCAACTTAGAACAACAGGCTATAGTCCACAATGAGCAGTTCTTC.

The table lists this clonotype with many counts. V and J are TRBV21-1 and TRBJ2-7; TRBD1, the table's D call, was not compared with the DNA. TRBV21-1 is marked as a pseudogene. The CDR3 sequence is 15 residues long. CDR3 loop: CASSKAGTWTREQYF. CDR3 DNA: TGTGCCAGCAGCAAAGCTGGGACCTGGACGAGGGAGCAGTACTTC.

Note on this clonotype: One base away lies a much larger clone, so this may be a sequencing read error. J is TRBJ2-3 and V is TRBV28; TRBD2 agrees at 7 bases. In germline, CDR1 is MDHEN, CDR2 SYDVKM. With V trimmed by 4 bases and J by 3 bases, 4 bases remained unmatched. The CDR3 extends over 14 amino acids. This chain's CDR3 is CASSSLATTDTQYF. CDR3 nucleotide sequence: TGTGCCAGCAGTTCACTAGCGACAACAGATACGCAGTATTTT.

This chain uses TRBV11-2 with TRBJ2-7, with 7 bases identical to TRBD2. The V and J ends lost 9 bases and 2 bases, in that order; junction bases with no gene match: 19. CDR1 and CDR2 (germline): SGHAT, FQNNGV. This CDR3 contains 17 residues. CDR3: CASSSQQTSRLTYEQYF. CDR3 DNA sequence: TGTGCCAGTAGTTCACAACAGACTAGCAGGCTGACCTACGAGCAGTACTTC.

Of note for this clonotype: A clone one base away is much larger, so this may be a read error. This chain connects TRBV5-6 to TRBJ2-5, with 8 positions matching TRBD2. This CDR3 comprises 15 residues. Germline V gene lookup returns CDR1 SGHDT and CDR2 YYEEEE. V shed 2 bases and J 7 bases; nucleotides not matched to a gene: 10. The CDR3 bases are TGTGCCAGCAGCTTTCGCGGGGGGTCGTTGGGGACCCAGTACTTC. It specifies CASSFRGGSLGTQYF.

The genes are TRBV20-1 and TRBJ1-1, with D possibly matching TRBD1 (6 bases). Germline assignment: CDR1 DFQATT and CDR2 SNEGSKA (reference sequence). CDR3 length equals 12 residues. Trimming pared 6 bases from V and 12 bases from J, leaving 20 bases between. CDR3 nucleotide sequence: TGCAGTGCCCTGGGGGCCCGACAGAGGACTTTCTTT. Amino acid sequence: CSALGARQRTFF.

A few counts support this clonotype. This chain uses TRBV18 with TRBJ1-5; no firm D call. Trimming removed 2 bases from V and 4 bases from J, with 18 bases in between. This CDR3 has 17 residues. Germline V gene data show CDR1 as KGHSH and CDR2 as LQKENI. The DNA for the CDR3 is TGTGCCAGCTCACCAGGCCCGGTCCGAAATGCGAATCAGCCCCAGCATTTT. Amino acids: CASSPGPVRNANQPQHF.

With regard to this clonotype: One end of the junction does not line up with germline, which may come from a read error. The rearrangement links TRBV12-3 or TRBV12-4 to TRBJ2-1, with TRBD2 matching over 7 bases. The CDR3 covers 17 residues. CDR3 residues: CASSGTIGSSSYNEQLF. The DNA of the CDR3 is TGTGCCAGCAGTGGGACTATCGGGAGCAGTTCCTACAATGAGCAGCTCTTC.

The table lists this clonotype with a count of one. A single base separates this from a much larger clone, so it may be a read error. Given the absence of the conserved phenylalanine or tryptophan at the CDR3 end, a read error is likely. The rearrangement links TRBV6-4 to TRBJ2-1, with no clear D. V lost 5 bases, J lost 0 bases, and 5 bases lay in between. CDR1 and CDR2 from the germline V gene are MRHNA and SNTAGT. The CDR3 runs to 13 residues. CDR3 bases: TGTGCCAGCAGTCCCGACTCCTACAATGAGCAGTTCATC. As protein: CASSPDSYNEQFI.

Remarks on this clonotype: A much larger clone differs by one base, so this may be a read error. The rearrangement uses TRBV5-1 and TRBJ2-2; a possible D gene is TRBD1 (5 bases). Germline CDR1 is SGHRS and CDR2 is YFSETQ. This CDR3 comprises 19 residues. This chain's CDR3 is CANSLNTHRQIANTGELFF. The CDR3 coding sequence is TGCGCCAACAGCTTGAACACACATCGACAGATCGCGAACACCGGGGAGCTGTTTTTT. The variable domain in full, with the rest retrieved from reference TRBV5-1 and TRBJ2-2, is KAGVTQTPRYLIKTRGQQVTLSCSPISGHRSVSWYQQTPGQGLQFLFEYFSETQRNKGNFPGRFSGRQFSNSRSEMNVSTLELGDSALYLCANSLNTHRQIANTGELFFGEGSRLTVL.

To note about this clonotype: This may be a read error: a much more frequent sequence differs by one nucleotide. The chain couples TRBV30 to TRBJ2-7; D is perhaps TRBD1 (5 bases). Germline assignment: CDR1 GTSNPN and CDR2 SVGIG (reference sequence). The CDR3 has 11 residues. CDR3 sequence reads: CAWRGVYEHYF. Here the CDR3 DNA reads TGTGCCTGGAGAGGGGTATACGAGCATTACTTC. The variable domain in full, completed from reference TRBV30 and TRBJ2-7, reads SQTIHQWPATLVQPVGSPLSLECTVEGTSNPNLYWYRQAAGRGLQLLFYSVGIGQISSEVPQNLSASRPQDRQFILSSKKLLLSDSGFYLCAWRGVYEHYFGPGTRLTVT.

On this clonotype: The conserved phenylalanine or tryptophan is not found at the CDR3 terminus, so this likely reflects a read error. The CDR3 protein is CSATPRAEAFL. CDR3 nucleotide sequence: TGCAGCGCCACCCCGAGGGCTGAAGCTTTCTTA. The chain is built from TRBV29-1 and TRBJ1-1; D not certain. CDR3 length equals 11 residues. V shed 7 bases and J shed 6 bases, with 12 bases lying between them. The germline V gene encodes CDR1 SQVTM and CDR2 ANQGSEA.

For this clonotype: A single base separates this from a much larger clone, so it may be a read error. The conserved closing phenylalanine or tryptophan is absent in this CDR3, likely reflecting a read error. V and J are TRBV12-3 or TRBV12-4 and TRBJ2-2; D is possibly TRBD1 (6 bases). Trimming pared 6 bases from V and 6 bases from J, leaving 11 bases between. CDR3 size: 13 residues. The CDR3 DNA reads TGTGCCAGCAGACGAACAGGGTCCGGGGAGCTGTTTCTT. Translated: CASRRTGSGELFL.

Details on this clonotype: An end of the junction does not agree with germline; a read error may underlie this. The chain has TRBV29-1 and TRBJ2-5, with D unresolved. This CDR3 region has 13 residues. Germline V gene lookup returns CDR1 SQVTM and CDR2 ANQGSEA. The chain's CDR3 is CSVALCGQQTQYF. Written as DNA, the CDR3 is TGCAGCGTTGCCTTGTGCGGCCAGCAGACGCAGTACTTC.

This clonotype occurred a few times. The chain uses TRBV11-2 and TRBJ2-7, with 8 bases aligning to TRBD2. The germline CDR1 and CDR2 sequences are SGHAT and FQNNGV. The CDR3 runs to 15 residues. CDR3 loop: CVNSTPAGANYEQYF. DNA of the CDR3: TGTGTCAACAGCACACCAGCGGGAGCAAATTACGAGCAGTACTTC.

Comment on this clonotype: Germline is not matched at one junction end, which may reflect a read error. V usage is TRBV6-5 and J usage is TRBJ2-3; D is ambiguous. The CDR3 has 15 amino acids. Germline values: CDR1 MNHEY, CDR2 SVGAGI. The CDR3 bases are TGTGCCAGCAATTACACACCTAACGGCGCAGATGCACAGTATTTT. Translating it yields CASNYTPNGADAQYF.

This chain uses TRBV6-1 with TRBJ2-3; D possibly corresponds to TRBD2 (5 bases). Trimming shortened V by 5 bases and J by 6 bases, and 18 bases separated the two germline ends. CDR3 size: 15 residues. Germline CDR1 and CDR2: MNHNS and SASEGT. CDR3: CASSTEVARGDTQYF. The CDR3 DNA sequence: TGTGCCAGCAGTACTGAAGTTGCGAGAGGGGATACGCAGTATTTT.

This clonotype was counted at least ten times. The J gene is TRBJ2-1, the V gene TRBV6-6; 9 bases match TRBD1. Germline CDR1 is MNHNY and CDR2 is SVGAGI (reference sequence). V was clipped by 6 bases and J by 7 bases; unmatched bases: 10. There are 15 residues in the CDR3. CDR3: CASRFTGGGRNEQFF. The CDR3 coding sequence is TGTGCCAGCAGATTTACAGGGGGCGGCAGAAATGAGCAGTTCTTC.

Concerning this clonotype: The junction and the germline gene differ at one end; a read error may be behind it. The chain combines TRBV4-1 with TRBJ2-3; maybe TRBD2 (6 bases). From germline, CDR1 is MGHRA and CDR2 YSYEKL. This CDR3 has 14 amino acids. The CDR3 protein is CASSPEGAGYTQYF. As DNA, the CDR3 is TGCGCCAGTAGCCCGGAGGGTGCGGGCTATACGCAGTATTTT.

DNA of the CDR3: TGTGCCAGCAGCCCCCCCGGGACTATAAGTGGGAAGCTGTTTTTT. Translation gives CASSPPGTISGKLFF. This chain uses TRBV28 with TRBJ2-2, with 7 bases matching TRBD2. Germline CDR1 MDHEN, CDR2 SYDVKM. V was clipped by 6 bases and J by 12 bases; unmatched bases: 16. There are 15 residues in the CDR3.